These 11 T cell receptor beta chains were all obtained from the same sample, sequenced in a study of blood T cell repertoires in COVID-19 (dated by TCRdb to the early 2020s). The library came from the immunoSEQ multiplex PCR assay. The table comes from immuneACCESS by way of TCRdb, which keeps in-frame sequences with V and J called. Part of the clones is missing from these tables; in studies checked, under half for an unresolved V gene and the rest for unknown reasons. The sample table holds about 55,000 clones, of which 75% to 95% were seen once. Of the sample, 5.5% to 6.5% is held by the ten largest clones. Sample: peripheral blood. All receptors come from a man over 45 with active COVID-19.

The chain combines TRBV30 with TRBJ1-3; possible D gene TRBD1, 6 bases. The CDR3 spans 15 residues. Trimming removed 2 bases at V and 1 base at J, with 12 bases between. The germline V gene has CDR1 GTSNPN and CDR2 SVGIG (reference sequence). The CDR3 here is CAWSSQGYSGNTIYF. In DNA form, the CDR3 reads TGTGCCTGGAGTTCACAGGGATATTCTGGAAACACCATATATTTT. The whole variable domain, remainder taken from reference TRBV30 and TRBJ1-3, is SQTIHQWPATLVQPVGSPLSLECTVEGTSNPNLYWYRQAAGRGLQLLFYSVGIGQISSEVPQNLSASRPQDRQFILSSKKLLLSDSGFYLCAWSSQGYSGNTIYFGEGSWLTVV.

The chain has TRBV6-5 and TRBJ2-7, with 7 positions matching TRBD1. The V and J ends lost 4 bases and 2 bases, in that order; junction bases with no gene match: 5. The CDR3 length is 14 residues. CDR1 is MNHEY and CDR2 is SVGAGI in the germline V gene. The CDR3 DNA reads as TGTGCCAGCAGTTTTAGGGGGCAAACCTACGAGCAGTACTTC. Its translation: CASSFRGQTYEQYF.

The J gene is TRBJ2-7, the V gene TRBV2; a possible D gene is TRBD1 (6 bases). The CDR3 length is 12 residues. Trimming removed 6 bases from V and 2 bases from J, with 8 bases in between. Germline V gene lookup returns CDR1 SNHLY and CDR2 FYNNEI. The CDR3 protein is CASRGDTYEQYF. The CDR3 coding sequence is TGTGCCAGCAGAGGGGACACCTACGAGCAGTACTTC.

The CDR3 coding sequence is TGCAGCGTTGAAGAAGGCCACAGGGGCTCCTACAATGAGCAGTTCTTC. Protein product: CSVEEGHRGSYNEQFF. J is TRBJ2-1 and V is TRBV29-1; 7 bases are a match to TRBD1. The CDR3 length is 16 residues. Germline V gene sequence: CDR1 SQVTM, CDR2 ANQGSEA. Trimming at V came to 0 bases and at J to 0 bases, leaving 5 bases not matched to a gene.

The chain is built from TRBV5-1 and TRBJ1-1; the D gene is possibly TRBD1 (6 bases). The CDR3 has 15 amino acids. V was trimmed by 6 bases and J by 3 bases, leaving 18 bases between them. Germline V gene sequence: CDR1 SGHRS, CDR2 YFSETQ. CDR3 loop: CASTATGQYYTEAFF. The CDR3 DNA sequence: TGCGCCAGCACCGCTACCGGACAGTACTACACTGAAGCTTTCTTT.

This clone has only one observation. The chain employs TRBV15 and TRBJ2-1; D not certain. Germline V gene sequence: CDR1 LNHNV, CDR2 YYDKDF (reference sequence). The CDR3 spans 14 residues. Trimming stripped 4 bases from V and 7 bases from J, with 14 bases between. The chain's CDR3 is CATSKLFRANEQFF. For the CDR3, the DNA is TGTGCCACCAGCAAACTATTTCGAGCTAATGAGCAGTTCTTC.

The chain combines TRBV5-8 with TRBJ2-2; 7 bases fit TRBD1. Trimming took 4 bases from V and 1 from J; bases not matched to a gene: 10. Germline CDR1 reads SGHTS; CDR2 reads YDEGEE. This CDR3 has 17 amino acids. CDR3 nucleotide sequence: TGTGCCAGCAGCCCCTTCCGGACAGGCGAGAACACCGGGGAGCTGTTTTTT. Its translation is CASSPFRTGENTGELFF.

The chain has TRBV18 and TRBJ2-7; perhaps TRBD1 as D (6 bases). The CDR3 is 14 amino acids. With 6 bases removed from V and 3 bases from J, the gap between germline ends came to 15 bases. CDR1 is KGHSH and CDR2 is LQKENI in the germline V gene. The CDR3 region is CASSLGQNYYEQYF. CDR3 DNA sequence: TGTGCCAGCTCCCTTGGACAGAACTACTACGAGCAGTACTTC.

The CDR3 DNA reads as TGTGCCAGCAGCCTTGACAGGGCTACTCGTAACTATGGCTACACCTTC. This sequence encodes CASSLDRATRNYGYTF. The V call is TRBV7-9, the J call TRBJ1-2; 7 positions match TRBD1. The CDR3 runs 16 residues. V dropped 5 bases and J dropped 1; count of bases not matched to a gene: 10. Germline V gene sequence: CDR1 SEHNR, CDR2 FQNEAQ (reference sequence).

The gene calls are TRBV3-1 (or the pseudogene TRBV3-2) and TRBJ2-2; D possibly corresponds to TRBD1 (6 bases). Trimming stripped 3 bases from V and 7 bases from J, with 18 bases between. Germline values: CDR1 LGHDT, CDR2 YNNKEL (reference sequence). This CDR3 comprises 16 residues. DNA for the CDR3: TGTGCCAGCAGCCACCGGGCTTTGGGGGCTTACGGGGAGCTGTTTTTT. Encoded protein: CASSHRALGAYGELFF.

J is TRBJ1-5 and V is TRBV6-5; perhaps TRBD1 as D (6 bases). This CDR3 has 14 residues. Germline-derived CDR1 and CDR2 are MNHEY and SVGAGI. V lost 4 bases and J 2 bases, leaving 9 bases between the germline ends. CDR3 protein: CASSLQGGNQPQHF. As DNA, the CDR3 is TGTGCCAGCAGTTTACAGGGAGGCAATCAGCCCCAGCATTTT.